This record concerns one T cell receptor beta chain sequence. These data are taken from a study of blood T cell repertoires in COVID-19. At the level of the study: T cells, B-cell-depleted T cells, or PBMCs provided the cDNA or gDNA that served as material.

Participant reports of clinical history set cohort assignment. Recovered status applied to Cohort 3 donors who had two consecutive negative PCRs. It also applied to those with clearance or with symptom resolution. Clones were read by immunoSEQ multiplex PCR, and TCRdb kept only the in-frame ones, dropping some. The sample includes some 300,000 clones, 85% to 90% seen only once; the top ten take around 9%. Germline CDR1 reads SQVTM; CDR2 reads ANQGSEA. V was cut by 6 bases and J by 8 bases, with 19 bases left in between. This CDR3 is built from 13 residues. The TCR sequence derives from a woman aged 25 to 39 who had recovered from COVID-19. The genes are TRBV29-1 and TRBJ1-2; D unclear. The specimen sequenced was PBMCs or T cells enriched from blood (not recorded which). This CDR3 reads CSVVSRASGGYTF. The CDR3 DNA follows: TGCAGCGTCGTTTCCCGGGCCTCGGGGGGCTACACCTTC. The variable domain in full, with the rest retrieved from reference TRBV29-1 and TRBJ1-2, is SAVISQKPSRDICQRGTSLTIQCQVDSQVTMMFWYRQQPGQSLTLIATANQGSEATYESGFVIDKFPISRPNLTFSTLTVSNMSPEDSSIYLCSVVSRASGGYTFGSGTRLTVV.